This T cell receptor (beta chain) stems from a study of T cells in Graves' hyperthyroidism and ophthalmopathy. RNA transcripts yielded amplified TCR beta CDR3 regions. HTBI primers were used for first-round RT-PCR of the TCR CDR3. TCRdb re-derived calls from the multiplex PCR reads in MiXCR, one entry per CDR3 protein. Of 450,000 to 650,000 distinct CDR3 sequences listed, approximately 17% are singletons. This clonotype came up a few times. The receptor comes from a woman aged 18-30 years with Graves' ophthalmopathy. The material sequenced was blood.

The CDR3 sequence: CASSIGGSTDTQYF. CDR3 sequence (DNA): TGTGCCAGTAGTATCGGCGGAAGCACAGATACGCAGTATTTT. The chain is built from TRBV19 and TRBJ2-3, with no clear D. Germline-derived CDR1 and CDR2 are LNHDA and SQIVND (reference sequence). V was clipped by 3 bases and J by 0 bases, with 7 bases between them. There are 14 residues in the CDR3. The whole variable domain, filled in from reference TRBV19 and TRBJ2-3, reads DGGITQSPKYLFRKEGQNVTLSCEQNLNHDAMYWYRQDPGQGLRLIYYSQIVNDFQKGDIAEGYSVSREKKESFPLTVTSAQKNPTAFYLCASSIGGSTDTQYFGPGTRLTVL.